These 31 T cell receptor beta chains were sequenced from one sample in a study of CD8+CD57+ T cells in acquired aplastic anemia. Researchers used genomic DNA as the template to profile TCR beta VDJ and CDR3. Via MiXCR, TCRdb re-called the reads, giving one row per CDR3 protein. The sample holds hundreds of thousands of distinct CDR3 sequences; around 68% are singletons and the top ten take 4%. The sample taken for sequencing was sorted CD4+, CD8+, or CD8+CD57+ T cells (not recorded which) from PBMCs. The receptors originated from a human donor in good health, serving as a control.

This clonotype was recorded once. One end of the junction varies from germline; a read error may be responsible. The chain links TRBV5-1 to TRBJ2-2, with TRBD1 matching 10 bases. The germline CDR1 and CDR2 sequences are SGHRS and YFSETQ. This CDR3 is 15 amino acids long. The chain's CDR3 is CASSLDRGYPGELFF. CDR3 nucleotides: TGTGCCAGCAGTCTGGACAGGGGGTACCCCGGGGAGCTGTTTTTT.

Here the CDR3 reads CASSPGTRADTQYF. The CDR3 DNA reads as TGTGCCAGCAGCCCCGGAACGAGGGCTGATACGCAGTATTTT. The V gene is TRBV7-9, the J gene TRBJ2-3; D might be TRBD2 (5 bases). This CDR3 is 14 amino acids long. V dropped 5 bases and J dropped 6 bases, with 15 bases sitting between them. Per germline, CDR1 SEHNR and CDR2 FQNEAQ (reference sequence).

This chain joins TRBV7-2 and TRBJ2-6; possible D gene TRBD1, 5 bases. V dropped 5 bases and J dropped 0 bases, with 14 bases sitting between them. The CDR3 has 17 residues. The germline V gene has CDR1 SGHTA and CDR2 FQGNSA. In DNA, the CDR3 is TGTGCCAGCAGCACGTGGGGCCTCTACTCTGGGGCCAACGTCCTGACTTTC. The encoded protein is CASSTWGLYSGANVLTF.

The V gene is TRBV20-1, the J gene TRBJ2-2; TRBD1 might be the D (6 bases). CDR1 DFQATT and CDR2 SNEGSKA come from the germline V gene (reference sequence). Trimming left V 2 bases short and J 4 bases short, with 14 bases between. This CDR3 contains 15 residues. The CDR3 region is CSARQGTNGTGELFF. The CDR3 DNA reads TGCAGTGCTAGACAGGGGACGAATGGCACCGGGGAGCTGTTTTTT.

The chain employs TRBV2 and TRBJ1-6; 11 bases fit TRBD1. The CDR3 runs to 15 residues. CDR1 and CDR2 (germline): SNHLY, FYNNEI. The ends lost 7 bases at V and 4 bases at J; junction bases unmatched: 3. CDR3 sequence: CASTGDRGYNSPLHF. CDR3 coding DNA: TGTGCCAGCACTGGGGACAGGGGGTATAATTCACCCCTCCACTTT.

In regard to this clonotype: Germline and junction disagree at one end, which may indicate a read error. The chain links TRBV5-5 to TRBJ2-5, with TRBD1 matching over 10 bases. The V gene's germline CDR1 is SGHKS and CDR2 YYEKEE (reference sequence). The CDR3 contains 16 residues. The CDR3 region is CASSAGTGDRQEAQYF. The CDR3 bases are TGTGCCAGCAGCGCTGGGACAGGGGATAGGCAAGAGGCCCAGTACTTC.

This clonotype was detected many times. The genes are TRBV27 and TRBJ2-7; the D is unclear. Germline assignment: CDR1 MNHEY and CDR2 SMNVEV (reference sequence). The CDR3 contains 15 residues. V lost 0 bases and J lost 0, with 9 bases in between. The CDR3 sequence is CASSLSWRFSYEQYF. The CDR3 bases are TGTGCCAGCAGTTTATCATGGCGGTTCTCCTACGAGCAGTACTTC.

Regarding this clonotype: At one of its ends the junction is not consistent with the germline gene, which may arise from a read error. The chain links TRBV14 to TRBJ1-6, with TRBD1 as a possible D gene (5 bases). Germline CDR1 reads SGHDN; CDR2 reads FVKESK. This CDR3 has 14 amino acids. For the CDR3, the DNA is TGTGCCAGCAGCCAACTGCCTAGGACGGGACCTTTAAACTTT. Translating it yields CASSQLPRTGPLNF.

This chain uses TRBV6-1 with TRBJ2-1, with D perhaps TRBD2 (6 bases). This CDR3 comprises 14 residues. Germline V gene lookup returns CDR1 MNHNS and CDR2 SASEGT. Trimming stripped 1 base from V and 8 bases from J, with 12 bases between. In DNA, the CDR3 is TGTGCCAGCAGTGAAGGGGACTCCGTCTATGAGCAGTTCTTC. This translates into CASSEGDSVYEQFF.

Notes on this clonotype: Sequence at one end of the junction differs from germline and may be a read error. The gene calls are TRBV7-8 and TRBJ2-1; D remains ambiguous. CDR3 length: 13 residues. Germline V gives CDR1 SGHVS, CDR2 FQNEAQ. CDR3 sequence: CASTPGPFDEEFF. CDR3 bases: TGTGCCAGCACCCCCGGGCCGTTCGATGAGGAGTTCTTC.

Worth noting for this clonotype: The CDR3 end shows no conserved phenylalanine or tryptophan, and so a read error is likely. No DNA is shown, since the ends of the CDR3 on it are uncertain; the CDR3 is the one TCRdb lists. The chain uses TRBV6-6 and TRBJ2-5; the table's D gene call, TRBD2, was not cross checked with the DNA. A total of 13 residues make up the CDR3, ends included. The V gene's germline CDR1 is MNHNY and CDR2 SVGAGI (reference sequence). The CDR3: CASSYGGEETENL.

The rearrangement uses TRBV5-1 and TRBJ2-1; D may correspond to TRBD1 or TRBD2 (6 bases each). The length of the CDR3 is 15 residues. Deletions cut 5 bases from V and 4 bases from J, with 16 bases between. Germline-derived CDR1 and CDR2 are SGHRS and YFSETQ. CDR3 loop: CASRPGVAAYNEQFF. Here the CDR3 DNA reads TGCGCCAGCAGACCAGGGGTAGCGGCGTACAATGAGCAGTTCTTC.

A remark on this clonotype: Compared with germline, one end of the junction differs, possibly owing to a read error. The V call is TRBV7-2, the J call TRBJ2-6, with a possible D match to TRBD2 (5 bases). This CDR3 is 16 amino acids long. Germline V lookup: CDR1 SGHTA, CDR2 FQGNSA. The DNA for the CDR3 is TGCGCCAGCAGCCAAACGGACTCCTCTGGGGCCAACGTCCTGACTTTC. It translates to CASSQTDSSGANVLTF.

The chain links TRBV9 to TRBJ2-7; 9 bases line up with TRBD2. V shed 6 bases, J shed 11 bases, and the junction held 12 bases outside the gene matches. Germline CDR1 reads SGDLS; CDR2 reads YYNGEE. The CDR3 spans 13 residues. The CDR3 sequence: CASTSGVRYKEYF. CDR3 coding DNA: TGTGCCAGCACTAGCGGGGTACGGTACAAGGAGTACTTC.

The J gene is TRBJ2-3, the V gene TRBV5-1; D may match TRBD1 or TRBD2 (5 bases each). CDR1 and CDR2 from the germline V gene are SGHRS and YFSETQ. The CDR3 is 15 amino acids. Trimming cost V 0 bases and J 3 bases, with 11 bases left between them. CDR3 sequence reads: CASSLASGATDTQYF. CDR3 in DNA: TGCGCCAGCAGCTTGGCGTCCGGGGCAACAGATACGCAGTATTTT.

With respect to this clonotype: An end of the junction differs from the germline gene, which may be a read error. This chain joins TRBV7-7 and TRBJ2-3, with D maybe TRBD2 (6 bases). The germline V gene encodes CDR1 SSHAT and CDR2 FNYEAQ (reference sequence). This CDR3 has 14 amino acids. CDR3 region: CASSQTRTGDTAQF. The CDR3 nucleotides read TGTGCCAGCAGCCAGACCCGGACGGGGGATACGGCCCAGTTT.

This clonotype turned up a few times. This clone may be a read error of a much larger clone one base away. This chain links TRBV7-9 with TRBJ2-7; D remains unclear. CDR3 size: 11 residues. Germline V gene lookup returns CDR1 SEHNR and CDR2 FQNEAQ (reference sequence). Trimming shortened V by 7 bases and J by 5 bases, and 9 bases separated the two germline ends. The DNA of the CDR3 is TGTGCCAGCATTGGATACCACGAGCAGTACTTC. Translated, it gives CASIGYHEQYF.

This clonotype has ten or more counts. This may stem from a read error, because a much larger clone lies one nucleotide away. The CDR3 region is CASSEGSFPGELLF. The DNA for the CDR3 is TGTGCCAGCAGTGAAGGGTCCTTCCCCGGGGAGCTGCTTTTT. V is TRBV2 and J is TRBJ2-2; tentatively, D is TRBD2 (5 bases). This CDR3 is built from 14 residues. Germline-derived CDR1 and CDR2 are SNHLY and FYNNEI.

The sample holds many counts of this clonotype. The genes are TRBV10-3 and TRBJ2-5, with 12 bases aligning to TRBD2. The germline V gene encodes CDR1 ENHRY and CDR2 SYGVKD. The J segment lost 4 bases and the V segment lost 7 bases, leaving 4 bases of the junction unmatched. This CDR3 region has 14 residues. The CDR3: CAIKPGLAGETQYF. The CDR3 bases are TGTGCCATCAAACCGGGACTAGCGGGAGAGACCCAGTACTTC.

Comments on this clonotype: The junction shows a germline mismatch at one end, possibly a read error. The genes are TRBV2 and TRBJ2-1; D tentatively reads TRBD1 or TRBD2 (6 bases each). The CDR3 is 16 residues long. Germline CDR1 is SNHLY and CDR2 is FYNNEI. CDR3 DNA sequence: TGTGCCAGCAGTGAAGGAGGAGGGGGTCGCCGCAGCTCTGTAGCTTTC. Residues: CASSEGGGGRRSSVAF. The full variable domain, completed using reference TRBV2 and TRBJ2-1, is EPEVTQTPSHQVTQMGQEVILRCVPISNHLYFYWYRQILGQKVEFLVSFYNNEISEKSEIFDDQFSVERPDGSNFTLKIRSTKLEDSAMYFCASSEGGGGRRSSVAFGPGTRLTVL.

This chain connects TRBV7-2 to TRBJ1-5; tentatively, D is TRBD1 (6 bases). V shed 8 bases and J shed 12 bases, with 26 bases lying between them. CDR1 SGHTA and CDR2 FQGNSA come from the germline V gene. The CDR3 sequence is 15 residues long. The CDR3 loop is CASGRLGACEKHQHF. DNA of the CDR3: TGTGCCAGCGGACGACTGGGGGCGTGCGAGAAGCACCAGCATTTT.

With regard to this clonotype: A junction boundary mismatches the germline segment, possibly from a read error. This chain links TRBV5-1 with TRBJ2-1; tentatively, D is TRBD1 or TRBD2 (6 bases each). The length of the CDR3 is 15 residues. Germline CDR1 reads SGHRS; CDR2 reads YFSETQ. CDR3: CASSLGGGPYNEQSF. CDR3 sequence (DNA): TGCGCCAGCAGCTTGGGAGGGGGGCCCTACAATGAGCAGTCCTTC.

The sample holds one count of this clonotype. V is TRBV10-3 and J is TRBJ1-2, with D unresolved. This CDR3 is built from 14 residues. V was pared by 9 bases and J by 1 base, with 15 bases between. Per the germline V gene, CDR1 is ENHRY and CDR2 is SYGVKD. The CDR3 DNA reads TGTGCCATTAGCATGACCAGCCGTAACTATGGCTACACCTTC. Its translation is CAISMTSRNYGYTF.

As regards this clonotype: At one of its ends the junction is not consistent with the germline gene, which may arise from a read error. J is TRBJ2-1 and V is TRBV2, with no clear D. In germline, CDR1 is SNHLY, CDR2 FYNNEI. The CDR3 sequence is 15 residues long. CDR3 DNA: TGCGCCAGCAGTGGATACGGCATCTGCTACAATGAGCGGTTCTTC. Translated, it gives CASSGYGICYNERFF. The whole variable domain, remainder taken from reference TRBV2 and TRBJ2-1, is EPEVTQTPSHQVTQMGQEVILRCVPISNHLYFYWYRQILGQKVEFLVSFYNNEISEKSEIFDDQFSVERPDGSNFTLKIRSTKLEDSAMYFCASSGYGICYNERFFGPGTRLTVL.

Turning to this clonotype: An end of the junction differs from the germline gene, which may be a read error. The V call is TRBV7-2, the J call TRBJ1-2; D is unresolved. The CDR3 has 13 residues. From germline, CDR1 is SGHTA and CDR2 FQGNSA. The DNA of the CDR3 is TGTGCCAGCAGCCCGAGGGCTGGGGATGGATACACCTTC. Translated: CASSPRAGDGYTF.

This clonotype was counted between two and nine times. The rearrangement links TRBV7-2 to TRBJ2-5, with 10 bases that match TRBD1. The J segment lost 5 bases and the V segment lost 5 bases, leaving 8 bases of the junction unmatched. The CDR3 covers 15 residues. Per germline, CDR1 SGHTA and CDR2 FQGNSA. The chain's CDR3 is CASSRQTGGGETQYF. In nucleotides, the CDR3 is TGTGCCAGCAGCCGACAGACAGGGGGCGGGGAGACCCAGTACTTC.

Only one count was recorded for this clonotype. This CDR3 is missing its conserved last phenylalanine or tryptophan, likely due to a read error. The DNA is left out, because the CDR3 cannot be placed on it with certainty; the CDR3 is given as TCRdb lists it. This chain connects TRBV9 to TRBJ2-3; the listed D gene, TRBD1, was not tested against the DNA. The CDR3 totals 13 residues, both ends included. Germline V gene lookup returns CDR1 SGDLS and CDR2 YYNGEE. The CDR3: CASSEAGGQNQHL.

The count of this clonotype is one. This chain links TRBV20-1 with TRBJ2-5; 7 nucleotides agree with TRBD2. Per germline, CDR1 DFQATT and CDR2 SNEGSKA (reference sequence). The CDR3 is made up of 17 amino acids. V lost 3 bases to trimming and J lost 2 bases; unmatched junction nucleotides: 15. Written as DNA, the CDR3 is TGCAGTGCTAGGCCGCGCGGGAGCTCCTCTGGGCAAGAGACCCAGTACTTC. Translation gives CSARPRGSSSGQETQYF.

This clonotype was counted at least ten times. The rearrangement joins TRBV2 to TRBJ2-1; D could derive from TRBD1 or TRBD2 (5 bases each). There are 14 residues in the CDR3. The germline V and J ends were trimmed by 7 bases and 3 bases, with 13 bases remaining between them. Germline CDR1 SNHLY, CDR2 FYNNEI. The CDR3 is CASIEGPNYNEQFF. The CDR3 DNA follows: TGTGCCAGCATAGAGGGGCCGAACTACAATGAGCAGTTCTTC.

The J gene is TRBJ2-7, the V gene TRBV14; 7 bases match TRBD1. The CDR3 runs 15 residues. V lost 5 bases and J lost 8; bases outside the gene matches: 15. Germline CDR1 is SGHDN and CDR2 is FVKESK. In DNA, the CDR3 is TGTGCCAGCAGCTATAGAGGGGGCCCTACCTATAAGCAGTACTTC. Encoded protein: CASSYRGGPTYKQYF. Using reference TRBV14 and TRBJ2-7 for the parts outside the CDR3, the full variable domain is EAGVTQFPSHSVIEKGQTVTLRCDPISGHDNLYWYRRVMGKEIKFLLHFVKESKQDESGMPNNRFLAERTGGTYSTLKVQPAELEDSGVYFCASSYRGGPTYKQYFGPGTRLTVT.

With respect to this clonotype: No conserved phenylalanine or tryptophan is present at the end of the CDR3, so a read error is the likely explanation. The DNA is left out, because the CDR3 cannot be placed on it with certainty; the CDR3 is given as TCRdb lists it. The chain couples TRBV7-6 to TRBJ1-2. Looked up from germline, CDR1 is SGHVS and CDR2 is FNYEAQ. The CDR3 spans 13 residues, counting both ends. The CDR3 spells CASSLVSNQETKY.